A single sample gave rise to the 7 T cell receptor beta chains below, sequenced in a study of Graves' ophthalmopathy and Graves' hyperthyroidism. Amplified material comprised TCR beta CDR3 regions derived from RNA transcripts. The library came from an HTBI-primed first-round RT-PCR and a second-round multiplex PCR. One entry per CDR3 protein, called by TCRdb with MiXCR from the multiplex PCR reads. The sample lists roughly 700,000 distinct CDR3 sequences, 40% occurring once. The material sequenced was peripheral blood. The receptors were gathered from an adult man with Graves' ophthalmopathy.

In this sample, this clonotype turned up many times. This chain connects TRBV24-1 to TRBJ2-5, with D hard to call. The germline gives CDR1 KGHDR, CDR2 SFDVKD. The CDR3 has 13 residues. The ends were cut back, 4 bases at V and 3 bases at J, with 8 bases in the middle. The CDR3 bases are TGTGCCACCAGTGAACAGATCAAAGAGACCCAGTACTTC. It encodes CATSEQIKETQYF.

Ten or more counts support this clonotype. The CDR3 coding sequence is TGTGCCAGCAGAGCCCTTCGCGGTCCCCTGGAGACCCAGTACTTC. This translates into CASRALRGPLETQYF. The chain joins TRBV7-2 to TRBJ2-5; no clear D. Germline values: CDR1 SGHTA, CDR2 FQGNSA. Trimming took off 6 bases at V and 5 bases at J, with 19 bases between the two ends. The CDR3 has 15 amino acids. The full variable domain, completed using reference TRBV7-2 and TRBJ2-5, is GAGVSQSPSNKVTEKGKDVELRCDPISGHTALYWYRQSLGQGLEFLIYFQGNSAPDKSGLPSDRFSAERTGGSVSTLTIQRTQQEDSAVYLCASRALRGPLETQYFGPGTRLLVL.

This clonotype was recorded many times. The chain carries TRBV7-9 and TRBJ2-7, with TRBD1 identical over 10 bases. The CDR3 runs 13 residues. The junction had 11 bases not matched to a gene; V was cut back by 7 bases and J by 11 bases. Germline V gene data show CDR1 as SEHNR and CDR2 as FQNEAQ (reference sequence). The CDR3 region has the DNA TGTGCCAGCACCCGAACCGGACAGGGGGGAGAGTACTTC. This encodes CASTRTGQGGEYF.

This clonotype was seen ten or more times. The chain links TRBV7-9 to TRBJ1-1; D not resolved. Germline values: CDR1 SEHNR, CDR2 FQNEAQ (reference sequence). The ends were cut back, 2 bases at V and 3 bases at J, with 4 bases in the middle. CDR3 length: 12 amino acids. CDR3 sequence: CASSLSYTEAFF. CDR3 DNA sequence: TGTGCCAGCAGCTTATCTTACACTGAAGCTTTCTTT.

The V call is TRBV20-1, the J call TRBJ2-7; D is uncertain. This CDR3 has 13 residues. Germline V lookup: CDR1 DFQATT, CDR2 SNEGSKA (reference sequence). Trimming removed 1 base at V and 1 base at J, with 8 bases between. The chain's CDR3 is CSARVPISYEQYF. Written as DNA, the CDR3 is TGCAGTGCTAGAGTGCCAATTTCCTACGAGCAGTACTTC.

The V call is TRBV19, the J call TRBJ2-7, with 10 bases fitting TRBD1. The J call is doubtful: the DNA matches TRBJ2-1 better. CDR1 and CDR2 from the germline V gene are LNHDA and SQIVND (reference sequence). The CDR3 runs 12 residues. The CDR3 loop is CATGTGVNEQFF. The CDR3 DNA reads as TGTGCCACCGGGACAGGGGTGAATGAGCAGTTCTTC.

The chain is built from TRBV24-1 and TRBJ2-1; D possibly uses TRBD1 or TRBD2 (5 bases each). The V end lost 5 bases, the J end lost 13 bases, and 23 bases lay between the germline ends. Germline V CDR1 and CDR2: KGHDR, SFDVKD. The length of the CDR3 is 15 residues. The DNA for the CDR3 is TGTGCCACCAGTGCACCGAGGGGCCCACAAGAGACCCAGTTCTTC. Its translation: CATSAPRGPQETQFF.